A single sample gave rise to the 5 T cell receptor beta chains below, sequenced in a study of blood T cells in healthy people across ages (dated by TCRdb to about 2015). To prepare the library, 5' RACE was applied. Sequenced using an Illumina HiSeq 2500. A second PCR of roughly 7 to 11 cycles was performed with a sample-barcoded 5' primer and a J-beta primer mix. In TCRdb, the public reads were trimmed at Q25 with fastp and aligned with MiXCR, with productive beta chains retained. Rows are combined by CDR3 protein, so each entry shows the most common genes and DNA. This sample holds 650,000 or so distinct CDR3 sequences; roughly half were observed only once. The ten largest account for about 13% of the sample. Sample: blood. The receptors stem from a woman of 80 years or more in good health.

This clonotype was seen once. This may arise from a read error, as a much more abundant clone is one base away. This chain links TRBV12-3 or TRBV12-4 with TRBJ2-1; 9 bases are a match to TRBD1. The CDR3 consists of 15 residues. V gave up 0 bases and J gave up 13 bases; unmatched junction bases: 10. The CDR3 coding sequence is TGTGCCAGCAGTTTAGCTTACAGGGGGCGGGAGACCCAGTTCTTC. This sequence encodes CASSLAYRGRETQFF.

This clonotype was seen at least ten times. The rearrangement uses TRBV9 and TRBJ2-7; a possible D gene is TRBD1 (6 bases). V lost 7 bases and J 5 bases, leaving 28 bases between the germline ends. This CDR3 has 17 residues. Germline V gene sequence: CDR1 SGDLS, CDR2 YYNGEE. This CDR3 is CASSRTGTPALRNEQYF. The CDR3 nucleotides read TGTGCCAGCTCTCGTACGGGGACACCGGCTCTTCGGAACGAGCAGTACTTC.

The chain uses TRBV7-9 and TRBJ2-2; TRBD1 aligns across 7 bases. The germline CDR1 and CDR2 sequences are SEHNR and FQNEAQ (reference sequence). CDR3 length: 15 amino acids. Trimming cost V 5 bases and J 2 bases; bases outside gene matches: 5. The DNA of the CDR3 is TGTGCCAGCAGCCGGGGACAGCGAAACACCGGGGAGCTGTTTTTT. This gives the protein CASSRGQRNTGELFF. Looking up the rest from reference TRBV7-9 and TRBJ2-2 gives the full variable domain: DTGVSQNPRHKITKRGQNVTFRCDPISEHNRLYWYRQTLGQGPEFLTYFQNEAQLEKSRLLSDRFSAERPKGSFSTLEIQRTEQGDSAMYLCASSRGQRNTGELFFGEGSRLTVL.

The CDR3 loop is CASRHDTSYEQYF. The CDR3 DNA sequence: TGTGCCAGCAGACACGACACCTCCTACGAGCAGTACTTC. The rearrangement links TRBV12-3 or TRBV12-4 to TRBJ2-7; no reliable D call. This CDR3 is built from 13 residues. Trimming stripped 6 bases from V and 0 bases from J, with 9 bases between.

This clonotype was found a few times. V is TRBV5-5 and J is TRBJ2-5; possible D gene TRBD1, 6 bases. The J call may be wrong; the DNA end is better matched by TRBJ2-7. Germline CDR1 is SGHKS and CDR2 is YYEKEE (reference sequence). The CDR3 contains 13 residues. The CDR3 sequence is CASSLRQEYEQYF. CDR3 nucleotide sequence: TGTGCCAGCAGCTTACGACAGGAGTACGAGCAGTACTTC.